Listed below are T cell receptor beta chains from one sample, sequenced in a study of T cell responses to AZD1222 COVID-19 vaccine. Measured with immunoSEQ multiplex PCR; TCRdb has only the in-frame clones, and not every one. Among around 180,000 clones, 80% to 90% were seen once, and the ten largest hold about 0.53%. Material: peripheral blood, obtained on day 0 of AZD1222 vaccination. Receptors were obtained from an adult in good health. Both conserved end residues are part of each CDR3. The D gene is left open where the match is weak. The listing skips clone size in some rows; elsewhere it reads once, few, many or a size class.

J: TRBJ2-3
D: -
V: TRBV15
size: -
DNA: TGTGCCACCAGCGGCCCATTGCGACTTAGCACAGATACGCAGTATTTT
CDR3: CATSGPLRLSTDTQYF

J: TRBJ1-3
D: -
V: TRBV9
size: -
DNA: TGTGCCAGCACCCAAGGTTGGGGGTTTTACTCTGGAAACACCATATATTTT
CDR3: CASTQGWGFYSGNTIYF

J: TRBJ2-2
D: -
V: TRBV5-5
size: -
DNA: TGTGCCAGCAGCGGCGGACGGTTCACCGGGGAGCTGTTTTTT
CDR3: CASSGGRFTGELFF

J: TRBJ2-5
D: -
V: TRBV5-1
size: -
DNA: TGCGCCAGCAGCTTGGCCGGGCATGCCCAACAAGAGACCCAGTACTTC
CDR3: CASSLAGHAQQETQYF

J: TRBJ2-7
D: -
V: TRBV4-3
size: -
DNA: TGCGCCAGCAGCCGCGGCACGAGGGATAGGGGGGGTGAGCAGTACTTC
CDR3: CASSRGTRDRGGEQYF

J: TRBJ2-7
D: TRBD1
V: TRBV19
size: -
DNA: TGTGCCAGTAGTCCCCTGAGAGGACAGGGGTTAAACGAGCAGTACTTC
CDR3: CASSPLRGQGLNEQYF

J: TRBJ1-1
D: TRBD1
V: TRBV10-2
size: -
DNA: TGCGCCAGGAGCGACAGGGCGGGGGCTGAAGCTTTCTTT
CDR3: CARSDRAGAEAFF

J: TRBJ2-7
D: -
V: TRBV28
size: -
DNA: TGTGCCAGCAGTTTGACAGCCAATAACTACGAGCAGTACTTC
CDR3: CASSLTANNYEQYF

J: TRBJ1-5
D: -
V: TRBV28
size: once
DNA: TGTGCCAGCAGTACGGACAGTGGGTTCCAGCCCCAGCATTTT
CDR3: CASSTDSGFQPQHF

J: TRBJ2-7
D: TRBD1
V: TRBV7-9
size: -
DNA: TGTGCCAGCAGCCCCAACCCTTTCCGGGACAGACTATACGAGCAGTACTTC
CDR3: CASSPNPFRDRLYEQYF

J: TRBJ2-1
D: -
V: TRBV27
size: -
DNA: TGTGCCAGCAATCTCGACAGGAGTGGGTTTAGGAACGGCAATGAGCAGTTCTTC
CDR3: CASNLDRSGFRNGNEQFF

J: TRBJ2-2
D: -
V: TRBV7-2
size: -
DNA: TGTGCCAGCAGCTTAGTGCAGTTAAACACCGGGGAGCTGTTTTTT
CDR3: CASSLVQLNTGELFF

J: TRBJ2-5
D: -
V: TRBV21-1
size: few
DNA: TGTGCCAGCAGCAAAGGGTGGGTAACTCTTTATCTGTACCAAGAGACCCAGTACTTC
CDR3: CASSKGWVTLYLYQETQYF

J: TRBJ1-2
D: TRBD1
V: TRBV7-9
size: -
DNA: TGTGCCAAGGACAGGGTTTACTATGGCTACACCTTC
CDR3: CAKDRVYYGYTF

J: TRBJ2-2
D: -
V: TRBV19
size: -
DNA: TGTGCCAGTAGTTCGCGGGACAGGAACACCGGGGAGCTGTTTTTT
CDR3: CASSSRDRNTGELFF

J: TRBJ2-7
D: TRBD1
V: TRBV28
size: -
DNA: TGTGCCAGCAGCAATCCGGGACAGGGGTACCACGAGCAGTACTTC
CDR3: CASSNPGQGYHEQYF

J: TRBJ1-1
D: -
V: TRBV28
size: -
DNA: TGTGCCAGCAGTTTTTCAGGGCTTAGCACTGAAGCTTTCTTT
CDR3: CASSFSGLSTEAFF

J: TRBJ2-7
D: -
V: TRBV7-9
size: -
DNA: TGTGCCAGCAGCTTGGCCCCTAGCGTAAGCTCCTACGAGCAGTACTTC
CDR3: CASSLAPSVSSYEQYF

J: TRBJ2-3
D: TRBD2
V: TRBV29-1
size: -
DNA: TGCAGCGTCCCCAACCGGGGGGGACTAACCACAGATACGCAGTATTTT
CDR3: CSVPNRGGLTTDTQYF

J: TRBJ2-3
D: -
V: TRBV2
size: -
DNA: TGTGCCAGCAGCCGTCAAGAAGATACGCAGTATTTT
CDR3: CASSRQEDTQYF

J: TRBJ1-1
D: TRBD1
V: TRBV2
size: -
DNA: TGTGCCAGCAGCCCAACCGGGACAGGGAGGACTGAAGCTTTCTTT
CDR3: CASSPTGTGRTEAFF

J: TRBJ1-5
D: -
V: TRBV19
size: -
DNA: TGTGCCAGCACGGGGGCCAATACTCAGCCCCAGCATTTT
CDR3: CASTGANTQPQHF

J: TRBJ1-1
D: TRBD1
V: TRBV4-1
size: -
DNA: TGCGCCAGCAGCCCAGCCCAGGGGGCCGGCACTGAAGCTTTCTTT
CDR3: CASSPAQGAGTEAFF

J: TRBJ2-7
D: TRBD1
V: TRBV7-6
size: -
DNA: TGTGCCAGCAGCTCTAGGGGGACAGTTAGTCCCTCCGAGCAGTACTTC
CDR3: CASSSRGTVSPSEQYF

J: TRBJ1-1
D: -
V: TRBV18
size: -
DNA: TGTGCCAGCTCACCACTGAGGCAGACTGAAGCTTTCTTT
CDR3: CASSPLRQTEAFF

J: TRBJ1-5
D: -
V: TRBV28
size: -
DNA: TGTGCCAGCAGTTTACAGGGTGCCCTCAATCAGCCCCAGCATTTT
CDR3: CASSLQGALNQPQHF